This is a list of T cell receptor beta chains from one sample in a study of blood T cell repertoires in COVID-19. Sequencing was performed with immunoSEQ multiplex PCR; in TCRdb, only in-frame clones are kept and a portion is missing. The repertoire holds more than 350,000 clones, with 70% to 90% as singletons. Material: peripheral blood. Receptors were obtained from a woman in her twenties or thirties with COVID-19, enrolled during active disease. Both conserved end residues are trimmed from each CDR3. Part of the rows lack a size; the others show once, few, many or a class for expanded clones.

size	V	J	CDR3
-	TRBV28	TRBJ1-6	ASSPGEPLH
-	TRBV11-2	TRBJ1-2	ASSFVDQGDYGYT
-	TRBV19	TRBJ2-5	ASSILDREETQY
-	TRBV7-2	TRBJ2-3	ASSQGLASDTQY
-	TRBV9	TRBJ2-1	ASSAQGLAGANEQF
-	TRBV27	TRBJ2-7	ASSFGAGGAEY
-	TRBV28	TRBJ2-3	AGGDRTTVDTQY
-	TRBV27	TRBJ1-1	ASSLYPPGQGYMNTEAF
many	TRBV10-2	TRBJ1-2	ASSELGQGVYT
-	TRBV30	TRBJ2-2	AWRSPGGTGELF
-	TRBV2	TRBJ2-5	ASSAVRGETQY
-	TRBV4-3	TRBJ2-3	ASSQETGSTDTQY
-	TRBV27	TRBJ2-5	ASSPTSGRWETQY
-	TRBV4-1	TRBJ1-6	ASSQHDRGLNSPLH
-	TRBV11-3	TRBJ2-1	AGSPVTGTSGAYNEQF
-	TRBV7-9	TRBJ2-1	ASSQRTGDLNEQF
-	TRBV10-1	TRBJ2-3	ASSDGTSRTDTQY
-	TRBV6-5	TRBJ2-7	ASSSPARGEQY
-	TRBV10-3	TRBJ2-3	AITGSRGGRAADTQY
-	TRBV7-2	TRBJ2-2	ASSLLAAANTGELF
-	TRBV3-1/TRBV3-2	TRBJ2-5	ASSSQGMQETQY
-	TRBV6-4	TRBJ2-3	ASSETSSTDTQY
-	TRBV5-4	TRBJ2-3	ASSPRRGSGGDTQY
-	TRBV19	TRBJ2-1	ASSSKSSGGPHEQF
-	TRBV6-5	TRBJ1-1	ASSSPGQQAF
-	TRBV9	TRBJ2-1	ASSVGFSGSPTGNEQF